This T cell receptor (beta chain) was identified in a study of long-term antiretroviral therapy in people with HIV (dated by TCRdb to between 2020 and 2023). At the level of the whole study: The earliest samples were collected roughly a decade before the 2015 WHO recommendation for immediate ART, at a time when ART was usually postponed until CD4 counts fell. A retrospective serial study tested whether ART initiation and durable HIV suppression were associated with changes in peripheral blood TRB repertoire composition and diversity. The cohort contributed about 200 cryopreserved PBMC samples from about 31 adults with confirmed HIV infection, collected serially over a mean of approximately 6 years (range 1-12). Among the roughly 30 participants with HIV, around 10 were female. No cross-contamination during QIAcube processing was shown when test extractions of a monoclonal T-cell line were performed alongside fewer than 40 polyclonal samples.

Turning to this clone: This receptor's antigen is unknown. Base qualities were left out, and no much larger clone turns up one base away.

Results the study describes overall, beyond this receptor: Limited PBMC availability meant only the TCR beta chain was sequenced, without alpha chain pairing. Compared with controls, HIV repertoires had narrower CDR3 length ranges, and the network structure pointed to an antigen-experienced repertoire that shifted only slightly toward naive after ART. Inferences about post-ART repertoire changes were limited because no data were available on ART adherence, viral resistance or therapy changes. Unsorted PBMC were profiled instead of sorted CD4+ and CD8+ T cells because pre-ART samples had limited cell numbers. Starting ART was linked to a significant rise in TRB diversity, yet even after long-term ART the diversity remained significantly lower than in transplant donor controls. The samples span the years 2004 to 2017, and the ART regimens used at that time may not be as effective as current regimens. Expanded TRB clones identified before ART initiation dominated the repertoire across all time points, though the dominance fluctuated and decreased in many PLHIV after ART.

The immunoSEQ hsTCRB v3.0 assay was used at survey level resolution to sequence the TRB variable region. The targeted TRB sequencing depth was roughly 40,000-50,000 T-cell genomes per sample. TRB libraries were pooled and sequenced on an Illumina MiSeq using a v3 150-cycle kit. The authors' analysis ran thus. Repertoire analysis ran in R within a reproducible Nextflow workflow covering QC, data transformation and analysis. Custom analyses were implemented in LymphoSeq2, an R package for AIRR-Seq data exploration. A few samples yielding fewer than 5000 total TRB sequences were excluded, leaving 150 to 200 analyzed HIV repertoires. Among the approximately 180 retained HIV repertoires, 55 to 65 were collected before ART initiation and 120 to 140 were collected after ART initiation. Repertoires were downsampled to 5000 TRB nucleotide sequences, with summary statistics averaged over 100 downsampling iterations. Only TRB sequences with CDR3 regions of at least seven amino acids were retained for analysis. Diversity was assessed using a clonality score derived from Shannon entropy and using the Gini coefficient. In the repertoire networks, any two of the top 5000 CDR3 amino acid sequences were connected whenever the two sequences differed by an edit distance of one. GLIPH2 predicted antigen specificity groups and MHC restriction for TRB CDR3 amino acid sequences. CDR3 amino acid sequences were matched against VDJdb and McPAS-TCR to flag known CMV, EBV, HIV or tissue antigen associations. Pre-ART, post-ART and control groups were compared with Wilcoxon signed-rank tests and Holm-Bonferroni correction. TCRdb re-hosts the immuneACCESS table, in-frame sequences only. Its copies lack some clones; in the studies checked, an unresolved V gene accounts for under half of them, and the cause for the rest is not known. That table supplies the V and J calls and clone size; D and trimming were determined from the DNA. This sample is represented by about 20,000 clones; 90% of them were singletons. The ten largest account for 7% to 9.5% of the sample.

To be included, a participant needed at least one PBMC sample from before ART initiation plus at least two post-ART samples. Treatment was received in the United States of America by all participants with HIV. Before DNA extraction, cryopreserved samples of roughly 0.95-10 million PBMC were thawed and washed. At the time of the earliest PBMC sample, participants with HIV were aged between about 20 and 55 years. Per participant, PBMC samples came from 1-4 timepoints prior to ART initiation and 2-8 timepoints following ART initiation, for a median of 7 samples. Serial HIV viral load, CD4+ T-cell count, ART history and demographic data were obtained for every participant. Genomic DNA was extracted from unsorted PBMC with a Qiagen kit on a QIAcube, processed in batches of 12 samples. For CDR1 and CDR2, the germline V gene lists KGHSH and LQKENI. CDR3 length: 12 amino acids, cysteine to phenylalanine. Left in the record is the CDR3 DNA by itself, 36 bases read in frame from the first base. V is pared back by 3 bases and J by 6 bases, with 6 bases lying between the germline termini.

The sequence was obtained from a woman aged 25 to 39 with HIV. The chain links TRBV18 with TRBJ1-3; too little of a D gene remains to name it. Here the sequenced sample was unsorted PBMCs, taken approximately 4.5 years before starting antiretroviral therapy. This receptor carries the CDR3 CASSPGENTIYF. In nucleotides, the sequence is TGTGCCAGCTCACCCGGGGAAAACACCATATATTTT.